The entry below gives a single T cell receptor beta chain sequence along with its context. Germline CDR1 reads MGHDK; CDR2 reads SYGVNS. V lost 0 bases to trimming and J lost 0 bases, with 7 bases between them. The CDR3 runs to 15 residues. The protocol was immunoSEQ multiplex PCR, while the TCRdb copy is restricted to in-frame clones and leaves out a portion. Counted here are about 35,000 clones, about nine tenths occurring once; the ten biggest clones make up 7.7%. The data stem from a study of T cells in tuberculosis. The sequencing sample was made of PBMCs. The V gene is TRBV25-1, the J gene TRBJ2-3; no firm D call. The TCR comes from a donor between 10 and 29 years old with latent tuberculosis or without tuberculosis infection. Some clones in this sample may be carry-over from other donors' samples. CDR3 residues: CASSEYRLSTDTQYF. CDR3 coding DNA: TGTGCCAGCAGTGAATATAGACTGAGCACAGATACGCAGTATTTT.